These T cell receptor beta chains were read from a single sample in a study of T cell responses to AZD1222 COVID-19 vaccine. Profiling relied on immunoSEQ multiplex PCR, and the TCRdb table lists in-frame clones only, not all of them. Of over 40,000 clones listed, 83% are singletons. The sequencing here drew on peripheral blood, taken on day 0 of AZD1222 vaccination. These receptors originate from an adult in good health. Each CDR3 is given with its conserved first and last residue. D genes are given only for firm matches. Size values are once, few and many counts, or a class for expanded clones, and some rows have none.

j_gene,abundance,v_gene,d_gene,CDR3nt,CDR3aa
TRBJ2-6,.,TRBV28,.,TGTGCCAGCAGTCCGCCTGCAGGGAGCTCTGGGGCCAACGTCCTGACTTTC,CASSPPAGSSGANVLTF
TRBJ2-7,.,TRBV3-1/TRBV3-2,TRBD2,TGTGCCAGCAGCCAGGAGCAGCTAGCGGGTGAGCTGTACTTC,CASSQEQLAGELYF
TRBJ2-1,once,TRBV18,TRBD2,TGTGCCAGCTCACCACTAGCGGGGAATTACAATGAGCAGTTCTTC,CASSPLAGNYNEQFF
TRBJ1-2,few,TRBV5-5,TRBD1,TGTGCCAGCAGCGAGGGACAGGGGGTTTCCCTTCATGGCTACACCTTC,CASSEGQGVSLHGYTF
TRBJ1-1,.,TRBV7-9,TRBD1,TGTGCCAGCAGCTCCGTAGGGGGCGGCGGGAACACTGAAGCTTTCTTT,CASSSVGGGGNTEAFF
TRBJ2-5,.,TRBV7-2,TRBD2,TGTGCCAGCAGCAACAGACGGGGGGGCGAGGAGACCCAGTACTTC,CASSNRRGGEETQYF
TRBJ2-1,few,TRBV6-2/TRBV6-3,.,TGTGCCAGCAGTTACGGGGTTGGCTCCTACAATGAGCAGTTCTTC,CASSYGVGSYNEQFF
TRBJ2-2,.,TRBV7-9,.,TGTGCCAGCAGCTTAGGGGCCGGGGAGCTGTTTTTT,CASSLGAGELFF
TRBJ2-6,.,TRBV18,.,TGTGCCAGCTCACCGAGAGTTCCGGTGGGCTCTGGGGCCAACGTCCTGACTTTC,CASSPRVPVGSGANVLTF
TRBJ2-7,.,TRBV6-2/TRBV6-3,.,TGTGCCAGCAGTTACGACCTCTACGAGCAGTACTTC,CASSYDLYEQYF
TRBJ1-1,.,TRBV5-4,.,TGTGCCAGCAGCCGAGCACCTGATACGAACACTGAAGCTTTCTTT,CASSRAPDTNTEAFF
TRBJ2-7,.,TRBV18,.,TGTGCCAGCTCACCGGGGCGTTCCTACGAGCAGTACTTC,CASSPGRSYEQYF
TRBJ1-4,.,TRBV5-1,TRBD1,TGCGCCAGCAGGAACGAGGGGGCTGGGAATGAAAAACTGTTTTTT,CASRNEGAGNEKLFF